The text below deals with one TCR beta chain. The antigen is unknown. Here immunoSEQ multiplex PCR was the method, and the copy in TCRdb shows in-frame clones only, minus some. The repertoire holds some 2,000,000 clones, roughly 94% seen once, with roughly 0.13% in the top ten. The CDR3 covers 17 residues. The trim removed 4 bases at V and 4 bases at J, leaving 11 bases unmatched. In germline, CDR1 is SGHAT, CDR2 FQNNGV. The sample comes from a study of shared clonotypes between healthy human individuals. Whole-study results and caveats: Relative to their counterparts shared across all four donors, non-shared clonotypes exhibited diminished generation probabilities.

The V call is TRBV11-2, the J call TRBJ2-5, with TRBD2 matching over 11 bases. The TCR was taken from a man aged 18 to 35 in good health. Sequences were obtained from naive CD4+ T cells sorted from blood. Subset noted: CD45RA+ positively selected. This CDR3 reads CASSSSKLAGDRETQYF. In nucleotides, the CDR3 is TGTGCCAGCAGCTCTTCGAAACTAGCGGGGGACCGAGAGACCCAGTACTTC.